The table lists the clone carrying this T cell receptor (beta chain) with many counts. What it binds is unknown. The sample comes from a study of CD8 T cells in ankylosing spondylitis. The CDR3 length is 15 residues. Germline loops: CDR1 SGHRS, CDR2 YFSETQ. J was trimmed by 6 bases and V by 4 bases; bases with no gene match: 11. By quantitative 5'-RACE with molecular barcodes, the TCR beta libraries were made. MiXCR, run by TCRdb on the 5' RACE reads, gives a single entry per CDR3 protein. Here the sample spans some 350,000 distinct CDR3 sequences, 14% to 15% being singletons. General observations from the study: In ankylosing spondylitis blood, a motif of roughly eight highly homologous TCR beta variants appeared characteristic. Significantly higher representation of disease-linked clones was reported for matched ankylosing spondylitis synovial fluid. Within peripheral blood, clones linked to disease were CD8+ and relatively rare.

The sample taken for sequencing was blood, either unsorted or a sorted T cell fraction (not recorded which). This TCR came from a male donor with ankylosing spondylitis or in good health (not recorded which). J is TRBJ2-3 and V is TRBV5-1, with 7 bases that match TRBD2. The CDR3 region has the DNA TGCGCCAGCAGCGTCCTAGCGGAGGGCCCGGATACGCAGTATTTT. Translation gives CASSVLAEGPDTQYF.